Listed below are T cell receptor beta chains from one sample, sequenced in a study of cytomegalovirus exposure and HLA in healthy donors. The data were produced by immunoSEQ multiplex PCR, yet TCRdb's version contains in-frame clones alone and is incomplete. The sample lists around 170,000 clones; around 73% were seen once. Sequencing was performed on PBMCs. Source of these receptors: a man aged 55 to 69 in good health and CMV-seronegative. CDR3s include the opening cysteine and the closing phenylalanine or tryptophan. A D gene is named only where the DNA matches it firmly. Clone size is stated in some rows and not others, as once, few, many or a class when expanded.

clone_size: .; d_call: TRBD1; v_call: TRBV10-2; j_call: TRBJ1-4; cdr3_nt: TGCGCCAGCAACAGGGGGTGGAATGAAAAACTGTTTTTT; cdr3_aa: CASNRGWNEKLFF
clone_size: .; d_call: TRBD1; v_call: TRBV7-8; j_call: TRBJ1-5; cdr3_nt: TGTGCCAGCAGCTCCCGGACAGGGGGCCAACAGCCCCAGCATTTT; cdr3_aa: CASSSRTGGQQPQHF
clone_size: .; d_call: .; v_call: TRBV16; j_call: TRBJ2-7; cdr3_nt: TGTGCCAGCAGCCAATTCACAGGGTACGAGCAGTACTTC; cdr3_aa: CASSQFTGYEQYF
clone_size: .; d_call: TRBD2; v_call: TRBV5-6; j_call: TRBJ2-3; cdr3_nt: TGTGCCAGCAGCTTGGGCGGGGGGGCCGGCACAGATACGCAGTATTTT; cdr3_aa: CASSLGGGAGTDTQYF
clone_size: .; d_call: TRBD2; v_call: TRBV5-4; j_call: TRBJ2-7; cdr3_nt: TGTGCCAGCAGCCCGGGACTAGCGGAACACTACGAGCAGTACTTC; cdr3_aa: CASSPGLAEHYEQYF
clone_size: few; d_call: .; v_call: TRBV5-4; j_call: TRBJ2-2; cdr3_nt: TGTGCCAGCAGCTTGGCCGCGAACACCGGGGAGCTGTTTTTT; cdr3_aa: CASSLAANTGELFF
clone_size: .; d_call: TRBD1; v_call: TRBV29-1; j_call: TRBJ2-5; cdr3_nt: TGCAGCGTTGACCTCGGACAGGCCCAAGAGACCCAGTACTTC; cdr3_aa: CSVDLGQAQETQYF
clone_size: .; d_call: TRBD1; v_call: TRBV5-8; j_call: TRBJ1-1; cdr3_nt: TGTGCCAGCAGCCTCAGGACAGGGGGCACTGAAGCTTTCTTT; cdr3_aa: CASSLRTGGTEAFF
clone_size: .; d_call: .; v_call: TRBV29-1; j_call: TRBJ1-2; cdr3_nt: TGCAGCGCCGGGCCCAGCGGGGGGGGCTACACCTTC; cdr3_aa: CSAGPSGGGYTF
clone_size: .; d_call: TRBD1; v_call: TRBV7-9; j_call: TRBJ2-2; cdr3_nt: TGTGCCAGCAGCTTAGGAGGGGGCCGCACCGGGGAGCTGTTTTTT; cdr3_aa: CASSLGGGRTGELFF
clone_size: few; d_call: TRBD1; v_call: TRBV6-5; j_call: TRBJ1-2; cdr3_nt: TGTGCCAGCAGTTATTTTGCAGGGACAGCCGGCTACACCTTC; cdr3_aa: CASSYFAGTAGYTF
clone_size: .; d_call: TRBD1; v_call: TRBV4-1; j_call: TRBJ1-6; cdr3_nt: TGCGCCAGCAGCCCCCCTAGACAGGGGACGAGTTCACCCCTCCACTTT; cdr3_aa: CASSPPRQGTSSPLHF
clone_size: .; d_call: .; v_call: TRBV28; j_call: TRBJ1-5; cdr3_nt: TGTGCCAGCAGTTTATCGGGGCCAGGGGGCAATCAGCCCCAGCATTTT; cdr3_aa: CASSLSGPGGNQPQHF
clone_size: .; d_call: .; v_call: TRBV10-3; j_call: TRBJ1-5; cdr3_nt: TGTGCCATCAGTGACGGAGGGAATCAGCCCCAGCATTTT; cdr3_aa: CAISDGGNQPQHF
clone_size: .; d_call: TRBD2; v_call: TRBV28; j_call: TRBJ2-7; cdr3_nt: TGTGCCAGCAGTTCATCCGGGAGGGGCCGATCCTACGAGCAGTACTTC; cdr3_aa: CASSSSGRGRSYEQYF
clone_size: .; d_call: TRBD1; v_call: TRBV4-1; j_call: TRBJ2-4; cdr3_nt: TGCGCCAGCAGCCAAGAAACCGGGACAGGGGAACGGAGCAAAAACATTCAGTACTTC; cdr3_aa: CASSQETGTGERSKNIQYF
clone_size: .; d_call: TRBD1; v_call: TRBV2; j_call: TRBJ2-4; cdr3_nt: TGTGCCAGCAGTCTCGGGACAGGGGGTGTTCAGTACTTC; cdr3_aa: CASSLGTGGVQYF
clone_size: .; d_call: .; v_call: TRBV5-1; j_call: TRBJ1-1; cdr3_nt: TGCGCCAGCAGCCGATTTGACAGACAAACTGGGATGAACACTGAAGCTTTCTTT; cdr3_aa: CASSRFDRQTGMNTEAFF
clone_size: .; d_call: .; v_call: TRBV9; j_call: TRBJ1-6; cdr3_nt: TGTGCCAGCAGCGTAGGAGCCCAGGGGAATTCACCCCTCCACTTT; cdr3_aa: CASSVGAQGNSPLHF
clone_size: .; d_call: TRBD1; v_call: TRBV29-1; j_call: TRBJ1-1; cdr3_nt: TGCAGCGTTCAACAGGGGGCTAGTTCCGAAGCTTTCTTT; cdr3_aa: CSVQQGASSEAFF
clone_size: .; d_call: TRBD1; v_call: TRBV2; j_call: TRBJ2-2; cdr3_nt: TGTGCCAGCAGTGGGCCGCGGGACAGGGGTACCGGGGAGCTGTTTTTT; cdr3_aa: CASSGPRDRGTGELFF
clone_size: .; d_call: .; v_call: TRBV6-5; j_call: TRBJ2-3; cdr3_nt: TGTGCCAGCAGTTACTCGAATTTACCGGCAGATACGCAGTATTTT; cdr3_aa: CASSYSNLPADTQYF
clone_size: once; d_call: TRBD1; v_call: TRBV10-2; j_call: TRBJ2-7; cdr3_nt: TGCGCCAGCAGTGAGCCGGGGGACAGGGAGGGCGAGCAGTACTTC; cdr3_aa: CASSEPGDREGEQYF
clone_size: .; d_call: .; v_call: TRBV19; j_call: TRBJ1-2; cdr3_nt: TGTGCCAGTAGTTCCCGGGACGGAGGGAACTATGGCTACACCTTC; cdr3_aa: CASSSRDGGNYGYTF
clone_size: once; d_call: TRBD2; v_call: TRBV27; j_call: TRBJ2-7; cdr3_nt: TGTGCCAGCTCAGCGGGAGGTGGGTACGAGCAGTACTTC; cdr3_aa: CASSAGGGYEQYF
clone_size: .; d_call: TRBD1; v_call: TRBV7-2; j_call: TRBJ1-3; cdr3_nt: TGTGCCAGCAGCCAATCGGCGACAGGGGGAAACACCATATATTTT; cdr3_aa: CASSQSATGGNTIYF
clone_size: .; d_call: TRBD1; v_call: TRBV7-6; j_call: TRBJ1-4; cdr3_nt: TGTGCCAGCAGCTTAGCCAGACCGGGACAGGGGCGCCATAATGAAAAACTGTTTTTT; cdr3_aa: CASSLARPGQGRHNEKLFF
clone_size: .; d_call: .; v_call: TRBV5-1; j_call: TRBJ1-1; cdr3_nt: TGCGCCAGCAGCTTCACAGGGCCCACTGAAGCTTTCTTT; cdr3_aa: CASSFTGPTEAFF
clone_size: .; d_call: .; v_call: TRBV20-1; j_call: TRBJ1-2; cdr3_nt: TGCAGTGCTAGCCAGGGCAGACTGGAGAACTTC; cdr3_aa: CSASQGRLENF
clone_size: few; d_call: TRBD1; v_call: TRBV6-5; j_call: TRBJ2-7; cdr3_nt: TGTGCCAGCAGCCGGACAGGGTTGGAAGCCTACGAGCAGTACTTC; cdr3_aa: CASSRTGLEAYEQYF
clone_size: .; d_call: TRBD1; v_call: TRBV29-1; j_call: TRBJ1-1; cdr3_nt: TGCAGCGCTCCAGACACCTCACAGGGGAGAGACACTGAAGCTTTCTTT; cdr3_aa: CSAPDTSQGRDTEAFF
clone_size: .; d_call: .; v_call: TRBV29-1; j_call: TRBJ1-1; cdr3_nt: TGCAGCGTCACTAGGGGCACAGGGTGTGAAGCTTTCTTT; cdr3_aa: CSVTRGTGCEAFF
clone_size: .; d_call: .; v_call: TRBV29-1; j_call: TRBJ1-1; cdr3_nt: TGCAGCGTCGCTACAGCCAGCAACACTGAAGCTTTCTTT; cdr3_aa: CSVATASNTEAFF